These T cell receptor beta chains were read from a single sample in a study of regulatory T cells in long-lasting Graves disease. MiXCR was run by TCRdb on the multiplex PCR reads, yielding one entry per CDR3 protein. This sample has a few hundred thousand distinct CDR3 sequences; 15% to 20% occur once, and the top ten carry roughly 15%. This sample was shared with a second study, whose subject was T cells in Graves' hyperthyroidism and ophthalmopathy.

The source was peripheral blood mononuclear cells (PBMCs), collected at new diagnosis, from a patient treated with antithyroid drugs. The receptor source for this set is a woman younger than 45 with Graves disease. Each CDR3 is given with its conserved first and last residue.

V gene	J gene	CDR3 protein
TRBV18	TRBJ1-1	CASSQVAEAFF
TRBV19	TRBJ1-1	CASRVDRPTTEAFF
TRBV4-2	TRBJ1-6	CASSAPGDYNSPLHF
TRBV18	TRBJ1-6	CASSPTGDNSPLHF
TRBV5-1	TRBJ1-2	CASTREDFNYGYTF
TRBV5-5	TRBJ1-1	CASGSGRNTEAFF
TRBV28	TRBJ2-5	CASTSSGTVETQYF
TRBV29-1	TRBJ1-2	CSVRTPVYYTF
TRBV5-1	TRBJ1-2	CASSLDGDTNYGYTF
TRBV12-3/TRBV12-4	TRBJ1-2	CASTRGGGNYGYTF
TRBV6-1	TRBJ1-3	CASESGPGNTIYF
TRBV12-3/TRBV12-4	TRBJ1-2	CASSFGREPNYYGYTF
TRBV20-1	TRBJ1-1	CSARRQLNTEAFF
TRBV3-1	TRBJ2-5	CASSQEAKETQYF
TRBV6-1	TRBJ2-5	CASSLPMETQYF
TRBV5-1	TRBJ1-4	CASSYRGVTEKLFF
TRBV20-1	TRBJ2-1	CSAHIGTGKGNGQFF
TRBV16	TRBJ1-1	CASSQSYGNTEAFF